This T cell receptor beta chain appears in the sequencing data of a study of graft-versus-host responses after intestinal transplantation. Study-level information: In this cohort, recipients had multivisceral, liver-intestinal, or isolated intestinal transplants. Regarding the study as a whole: Researchers found GvH clones in recipient marrow, and some showed up first in ileum or blood. Those patients showing graft-donor T cell macrochimerism displayed high graft-versus-host to host-versus-graft clonal ratios in allografts.

As for this clone: Its antigen remains unidentified.

Sequencing used immunoSEQ multiplex PCR; TCRdb keeps in-frame clones, though not all of them. This repertoire shows roughly 50,000 clones, about nine tenths found once; its top ten account for approximately 2.7%. V gave up 3 bases and J gave up 2 bases, with 7 bases separating them. CDR1 and CDR2 from the germline V gene are ENHRY and SYGVKD. The CDR3 is 13 residues long. This receptor was identified in a human donor who was the organ donor for an intestinal transplant. The sample was unstimulated CD4+ T cells sorted from spleen or lymph node cells, taken before transplant. The chain combines TRBV10-3 with TRBJ2-5; tentatively, D is TRBD1 (5 bases). Here the CDR3 DNA reads TGTGCCATCAGTGATGGGGCTCAAGAGACCCAGTACTTC. This gives the protein CAISDGAQETQYF.